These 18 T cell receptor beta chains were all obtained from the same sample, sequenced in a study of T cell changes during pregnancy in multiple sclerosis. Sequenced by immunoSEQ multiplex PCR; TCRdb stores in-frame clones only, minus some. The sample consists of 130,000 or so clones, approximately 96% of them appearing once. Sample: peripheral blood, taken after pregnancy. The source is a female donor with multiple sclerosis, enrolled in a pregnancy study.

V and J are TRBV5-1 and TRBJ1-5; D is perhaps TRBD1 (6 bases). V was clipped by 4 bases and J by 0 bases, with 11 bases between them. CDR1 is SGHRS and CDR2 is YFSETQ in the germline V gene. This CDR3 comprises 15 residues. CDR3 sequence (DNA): TGCGCCAGCAGCGCAGGGGACCATAGCAATCAGCCCCAGCATTTT. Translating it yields CASSAGDHSNQPQHF. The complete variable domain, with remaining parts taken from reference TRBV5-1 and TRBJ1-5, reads KAGVTQTPRYLIKTRGQQVTLSCSPISGHRSVSWYQQTPGQGLQFLFEYFSETQRNKGNFPGRFSGRQFSNSRSEMNVSTLELGDSALYLCASSAGDHSNQPQHFGDGTRLSIL.

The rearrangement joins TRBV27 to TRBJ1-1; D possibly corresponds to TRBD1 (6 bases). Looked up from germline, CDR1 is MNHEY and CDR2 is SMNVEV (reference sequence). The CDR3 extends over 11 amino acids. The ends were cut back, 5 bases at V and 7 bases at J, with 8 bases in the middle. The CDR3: CASSTGFEAFF. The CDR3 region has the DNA TGTGCCAGCAGTACAGGGTTTGAAGCTTTCTTT.

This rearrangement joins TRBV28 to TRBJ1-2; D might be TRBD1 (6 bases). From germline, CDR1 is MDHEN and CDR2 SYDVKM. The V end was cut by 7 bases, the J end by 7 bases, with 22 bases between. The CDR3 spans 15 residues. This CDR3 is CASTQKGVRVGGYTF. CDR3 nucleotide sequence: TGTGCCAGCACCCAAAAGGGGGTCAGGGTCGGTGGCTACACCTTC.

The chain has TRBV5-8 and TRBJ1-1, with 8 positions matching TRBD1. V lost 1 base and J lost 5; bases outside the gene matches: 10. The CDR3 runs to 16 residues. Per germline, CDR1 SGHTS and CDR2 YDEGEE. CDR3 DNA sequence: TGTGCCAGCAGCTTGATCCTACAGGGGGGGAATACTGAAGCTTTCTTT. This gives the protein CASSLILQGGNTEAFF.

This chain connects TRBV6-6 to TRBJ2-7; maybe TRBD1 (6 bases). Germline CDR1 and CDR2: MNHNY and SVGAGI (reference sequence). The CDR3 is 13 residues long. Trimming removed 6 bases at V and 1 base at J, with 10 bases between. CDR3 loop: CASSSGQSYEQYF. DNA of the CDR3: TGTGCCAGCAGCAGCGGACAGTCCTACGAGCAGTACTTC.

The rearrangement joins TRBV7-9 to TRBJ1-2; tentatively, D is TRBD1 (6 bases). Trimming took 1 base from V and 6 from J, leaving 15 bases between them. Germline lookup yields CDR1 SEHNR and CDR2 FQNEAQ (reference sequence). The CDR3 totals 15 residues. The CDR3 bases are TGTGCCAGCAGCTTAGTGGGGGGGCAGGTTGATGGCTACACCTTC. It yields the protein CASSLVGGQVDGYTF.

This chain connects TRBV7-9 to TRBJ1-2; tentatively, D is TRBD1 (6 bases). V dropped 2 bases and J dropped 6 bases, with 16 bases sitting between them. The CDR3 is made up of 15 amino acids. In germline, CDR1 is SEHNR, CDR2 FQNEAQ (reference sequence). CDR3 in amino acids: CASSLQTQGAHGYTF. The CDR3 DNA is TGTGCCAGCAGCTTACAGACACAGGGTGCCCATGGCTACACCTTC.

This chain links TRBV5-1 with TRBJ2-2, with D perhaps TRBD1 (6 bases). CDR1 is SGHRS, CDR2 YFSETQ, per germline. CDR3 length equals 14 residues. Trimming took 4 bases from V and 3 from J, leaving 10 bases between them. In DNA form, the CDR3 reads TGCGCCAGCAGCATACGACAGGACACCGGGGAGCTGTTTTTT. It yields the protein CASSIRQDTGELFF.

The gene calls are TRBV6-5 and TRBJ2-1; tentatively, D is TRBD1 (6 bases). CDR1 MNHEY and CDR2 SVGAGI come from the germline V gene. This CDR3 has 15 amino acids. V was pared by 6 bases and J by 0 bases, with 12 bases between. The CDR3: CASRPQGSSYNEQFF. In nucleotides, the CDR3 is TGTGCCAGCAGACCTCAGGGGAGCTCCTACAATGAGCAGTTCTTC.

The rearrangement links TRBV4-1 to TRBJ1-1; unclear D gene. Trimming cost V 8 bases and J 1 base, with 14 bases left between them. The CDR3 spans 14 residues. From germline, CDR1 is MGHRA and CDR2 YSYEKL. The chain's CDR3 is CASSPTRTNTEAFF. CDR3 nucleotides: TGCGCCAGCTCACCTACGAGAACGAACACTGAAGCTTTCTTT.

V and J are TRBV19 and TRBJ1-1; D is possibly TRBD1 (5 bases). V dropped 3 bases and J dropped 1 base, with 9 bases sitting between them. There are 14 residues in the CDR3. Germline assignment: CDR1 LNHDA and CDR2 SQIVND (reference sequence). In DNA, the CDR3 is TGTGCCAGTAGTATCCAGGGCCAGAACACTGAAGCTTTCTTT. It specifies CASSIQGQNTEAFF.

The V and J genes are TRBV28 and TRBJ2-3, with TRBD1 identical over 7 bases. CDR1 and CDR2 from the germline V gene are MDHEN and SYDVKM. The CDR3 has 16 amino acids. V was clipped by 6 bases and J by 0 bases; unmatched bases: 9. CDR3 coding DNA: TGTGCCAGCAGACCTGGGGACAGCCCTAGCACAGATACGCAGTATTTT. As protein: CASRPGDSPSTDTQYF.

CDR3 nucleotide sequence: TGTGCCAGTAGCCCTCTGACAGGGACTAATGAAAAACTGTTTTTT. It translates to CASSPLTGTNEKLFF. The chain joins TRBV19 to TRBJ1-4; 7 positions match TRBD1. Looked up from germline, CDR1 is LNHDA and CDR2 is SQIVND (reference sequence). J gave up 2 bases and V 6 bases, and 6 bases lay outside the gene matches. The CDR3 runs to 15 residues.

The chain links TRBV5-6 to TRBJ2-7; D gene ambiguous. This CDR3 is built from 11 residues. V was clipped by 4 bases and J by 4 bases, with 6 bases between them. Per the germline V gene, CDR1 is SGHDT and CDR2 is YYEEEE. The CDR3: CASSTLYEQYF. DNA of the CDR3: TGTGCCAGCAGCACTTTATACGAGCAGTACTTC.

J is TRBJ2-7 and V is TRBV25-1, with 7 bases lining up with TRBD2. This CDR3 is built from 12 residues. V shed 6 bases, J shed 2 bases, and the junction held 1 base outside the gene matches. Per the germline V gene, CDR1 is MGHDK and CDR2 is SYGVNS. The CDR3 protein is CASSAGAYEQYF. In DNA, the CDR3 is TGTGCCAGCAGCGCGGGGGCCTACGAGCAGTACTTC.

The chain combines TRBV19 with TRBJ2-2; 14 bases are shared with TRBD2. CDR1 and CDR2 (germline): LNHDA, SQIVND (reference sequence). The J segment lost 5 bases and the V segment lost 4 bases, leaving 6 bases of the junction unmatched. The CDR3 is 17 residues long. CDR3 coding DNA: TGTGCCAGTAGTAGGGCGTGGACTAGCGGGAGGACCGGGGAGCTGTTTTTT. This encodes CASSRAWTSGRTGELFF.

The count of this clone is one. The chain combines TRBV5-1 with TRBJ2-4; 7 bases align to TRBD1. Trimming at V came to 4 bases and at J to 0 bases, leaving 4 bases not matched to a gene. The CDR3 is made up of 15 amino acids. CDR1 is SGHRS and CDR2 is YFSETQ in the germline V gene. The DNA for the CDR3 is TGCGCCAGCAGCCGGGACAGCGAAGCCAAAAACATTCAGTACTTC. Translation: CASSRDSEAKNIQYF. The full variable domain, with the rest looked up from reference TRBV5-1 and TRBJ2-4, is KAGVTQTPRYLIKTRGQQVTLSCSPISGHRSVSWYQQTPGQGLQFLFEYFSETQRNKGNFPGRFSGRQFSNSRSEMNVSTLELGDSALYLCASSRDSEAKNIQYFGAGTRLSVL.

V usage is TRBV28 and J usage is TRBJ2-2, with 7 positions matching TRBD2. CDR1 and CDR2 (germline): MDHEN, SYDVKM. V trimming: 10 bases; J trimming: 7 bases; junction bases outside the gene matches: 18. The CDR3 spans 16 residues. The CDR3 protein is CATPKHPGTNGGELFF. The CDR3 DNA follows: TGTGCCACCCCGAAACATCCCGGGACTAATGGCGGGGAGCTGTTTTTT.